One sample yielded the 27 T cell receptor beta chains listed below, sequenced in a study of blood T cell repertoires in COVID-19. Libraries were prepared by immunoSEQ multiplex PCR; TCRdb keeps only in-frame clonotypes and omits some of them. Among 300,000 to 400,000 clones listed, roughly 87% were seen once. Sequencing input: PBMCs or T cells enriched from blood (not recorded which). Receptors were obtained from a woman in her 30s who had recovered from COVID-19.

The gene calls are TRBV9 and TRBJ1-2; 7 bases are a match to TRBD1. CDR3 size: 12 residues. CDR1 SGDLS and CDR2 YYNGEE come from the germline V gene. V trimming: 3 bases; J trimming: 4 bases; junction bases outside the gene matches: 0. CDR3 sequence: CASSDRGYGYTF. CDR3 DNA: TGTGCCAGCAGCGACAGGGGCTATGGCTACACCTTC.

This chain uses TRBV6-5 with TRBJ1-1, with D tentatively TRBD1 (6 bases). The ends were cut back, 4 bases at V and 11 bases at J, with 11 bases in the middle. This CDR3 region has 11 residues. Germline CDR1 MNHEY, CDR2 SVGAGI. This chain's CDR3 is CASSFAGVAFF. CDR3 DNA sequence: TGTGCCAGCAGTTTTGCAGGGGTGGCTTTCTTT.

The chain combines TRBV6-1 with TRBJ1-5, with TRBD1 matching 7 bases. Germline trimming cut 3 bases from V and 1 base from J; bases unmatched to any gene: 6. This CDR3 region has 16 residues. Germline lookup yields CDR1 MNHNS and CDR2 SASEGT. This CDR3 reads CASSDPPGQSNQPQHF. For the CDR3, the DNA is TGTGCCAGCAGTGACCCTCCGGGACAGAGCAATCAGCCCCAGCATTTT.

The chain recombines TRBV6-5 with TRBJ1-2; 10 nucleotides line up with TRBD1. This CDR3 comprises 16 residues. Per the germline V gene, CDR1 is MNHEY and CDR2 is SVGAGI. V lost 0 bases to trimming and J lost 3 bases; unmatched junction nucleotides: 4. This chain's CDR3 is CASSYSKDRGDYGYTF. DNA for the CDR3: TGTGCCAGCAGTTACTCGAAGGACAGGGGGGACTATGGCTACACCTTC.

J is TRBJ2-1 and V is TRBV7-8, with TRBD2 matching 10 bases. From germline, CDR1 is SGHVS and CDR2 FQNEAQ. V lost 0 bases and J lost 10; bases outside the gene matches: 9. The CDR3 loop spans 16 amino acids. CDR3 sequence reads: CASSLATERGGQEQFF. The CDR3, as DNA: TGTGCCAGCAGCTTAGCGACGGAGCGGGGGGGCCAGGAGCAGTTCTTC.

V gene TRBV10-3 combines with J gene TRBJ1-1; 8 bases agree with TRBD1. The junction had 15 bases not matched to a gene; V was cut back by 6 bases and J by 0 bases. CDR1 ENHRY and CDR2 SYGVKD come from the germline V gene. The CDR3 contains 18 residues. CDR3 nucleotide sequence: TGTGCCATCAGGCAAACTGCGGGGGACAGGAGAATGAACACTGAAGCTTTCTTT. Encoded protein: CAIRQTAGDRRMNTEAFF.

The rearrangement uses TRBV5-6 and TRBJ2-2, with 9 bases aligning to TRBD2. Trimming took 4 bases from V and 0 from J; bases not matched to a gene: 7. The CDR3 totals 17 residues. Germline CDR1 and CDR2: SGHDT and YYEEEE. CDR3 amino acids: CASSGTSGLTNTGELFF. The CDR3 DNA follows: TGTGCCAGCAGCGGAACTAGCGGGCTGACGAACACCGGGGAGCTGTTTTTT.

The chain joins TRBV5-5 to TRBJ2-3; 12 bases are shared with TRBD2. CDR3 size: 17 residues. Germline values: CDR1 SGHKS, CDR2 YYEKEE (reference sequence). The trim removed 4 bases at V and 0 bases at J, leaving 6 bases unmatched. CDR3 protein: CASSDGTSGRSTDTQYF. CDR3 sequence (DNA): TGTGCCAGCAGCGATGGGACTAGCGGGCGAAGCACAGATACGCAGTATTTT. Full variable domain (remainder filled in from reference TRBV5-5 and TRBJ2-3): DAGVTQSPTHLIKTRGQQVTLRCSPISGHKSVSWYQQVLGQGPQFIFQYYEKEERGRGNFPDRFSARQFPNYSSELNVNALLLGDSALYLCASSDGTSGRSTDTQYFGPGTRLTVL.

The V call is TRBV12-5, the J call TRBJ2-2; D may be TRBD2 (7 bases). V lost 7 bases and J 4 bases, leaving 19 bases between the germline ends. Germline loops: CDR1 LGHNT, CDR2 FRNRAP. This CDR3 region has 16 residues. DNA for the CDR3: TGTGCTAGTGCTCCGTCGGGGGGCGGCAGCACCGGGGAGCTGTTTTTT. Translation: CASAPSGGGSTGELFF. Full variable domain (rest looked up from reference TRBV12-5 and TRBJ2-2): DARVTQTPRHKVTEMGQEVTMRCQPILGHNTVFWYRQTMMQGLELLAYFRNRAPLDDSGMPKDRFSAEMPDATLATLKIQPSEPRDSAVYFCASAPSGGGSTGELFFGEGSRLTVL.

The gene calls are TRBV3-1 (or the pseudogene TRBV3-2) and TRBJ2-3, with a tentative D call TRBD2 (5 bases). CDR3 length: 15 residues. V dropped 3 bases and J dropped 2 bases, with 12 bases sitting between them. CDR1 and CDR2 (germline): LGHDT, YNNKEL (reference sequence). CDR3 sequence reads: CASSQRDGVTDTQYF. The CDR3 nucleotides read TGTGCCAGCAGCCAGAGGGATGGAGTCACAGATACGCAGTATTTT.

The rearrangement joins TRBV7-8 to TRBJ1-1; 10 bases fit TRBD1. CDR1 and CDR2 from the germline V gene are SGHVS and FQNEAQ. CDR3 length equals 14 residues. J gave up 5 bases and V 5 bases, and 5 bases lay outside the gene matches. In DNA form, the CDR3 reads TGTGCCAGCAGCCGGACAGGGGGTCTTACTGAAGCTTTCTTT. Its translation: CASSRTGGLTEAFF. Combining the CDR3 with reference TRBV7-8 and TRBJ1-1 gives the whole variable domain GAGVSQSPRYKVAKRGQDVALRCDPISGHVSLFWYQQALGQGPEFLTYFQNEAQLDKSGLPSDRFFAERPEGSVSTLKIQRTQQEDSAVYLCASSRTGGLTEAFFGQGTRLTVV.

The rearrangement links TRBV12-3 or TRBV12-4 to TRBJ2-7; D may be TRBD2 (5 bases). Trimming removed 4 bases at V and 2 bases at J, with 9 bases between. The CDR3 length is 13 residues. The CDR3: CASSYGVPYEQYF. CDR3 sequence (DNA): TGTGCCAGCAGTTACGGGGTCCCCTACGAGCAGTACTTC.

V and J are TRBV7-9 and TRBJ2-7; no firm D call. The CDR3 extends over 11 amino acids. V dropped 4 bases and J dropped 3 bases, with 4 bases sitting between them. Germline CDR1 is SEHNR and CDR2 is FQNEAQ (reference sequence). Here the CDR3 reads CASSSNYEQYF. As DNA, the CDR3 is TGTGCCAGCAGCTCCAACTACGAGCAGTACTTC.

This clone has just one count. The chain uses TRBV15 and TRBJ2-5; tentatively, D is TRBD2 (5 bases). Germline V gene data show CDR1 as LNHNV and CDR2 as YYDKDF (reference sequence). The CDR3 extends over 14 amino acids. The V end lost 0 bases, the J end lost 5 bases, and 10 bases lay between the germline ends. CDR3 sequence reads: CATSRDRGTETQYF. The CDR3 nucleotides are TGTGCCACCAGCAGAGATCGGGGAACGGAGACCCAGTACTTC.

This chain uses TRBV3-1 (or the pseudogene TRBV3-2) with TRBJ2-1, with 7 positions matching TRBD1. The CDR3 consists of 17 residues. V trimming: 4 bases; J trimming: 6 bases; junction bases outside the gene matches: 15. The V gene's germline CDR1 is LGHDT and CDR2 YNNKEL (reference sequence). The CDR3 loop reads CASSPRDSPSCFNEQFF. In DNA form, the CDR3 reads TGTGCCAGCAGCCCCCGGGACAGCCCTAGTTGTTTCAATGAGCAGTTCTTC.

V is TRBV28 and J is TRBJ1-2, with D tentatively TRBD1 (6 bases). V was cut by 6 bases and J by 0 bases, with 11 bases left in between. The CDR3 has 14 amino acids. Germline loops: CDR1 MDHEN, CDR2 SYDVKM. The CDR3 nucleotides read TGTGCCAGCAGGACCAGGGGACCTAACTATGGCTACACCTTC. Its translation: CASRTRGPNYGYTF.

This sequence joins TRBV19 and TRBJ2-4; TRBD2 aligns across 7 bases. This CDR3 spans 13 amino acids. V was pared by 4 bases and J by 9 bases, with 6 bases of the junction left unmatched. CDR1 and CDR2 from the germline V gene are LNHDA and SQIVND (reference sequence). CDR3 in DNA: TGTGCCAGTAGTAACCAGCGGGGTAGCATTCAGTACTTC. Translating it yields CASSNQRGSIQYF.

The chain combines TRBV7-7 with TRBJ2-5; D remains ambiguous. Trimming pared 5 bases from V and 3 bases from J, leaving 7 bases between. The germline CDR1 and CDR2 sequences are SSHAT and FNYEAQ (reference sequence). The CDR3 contains 12 residues. The CDR3: CASSATEETQYF. For the CDR3, the DNA is TGTGCCAGCAGCGCAACGGAAGAGACCCAGTACTTC.

This chain links TRBV7-9 with TRBJ1-5; maybe TRBD1 (6 bases). In germline, CDR1 is SEHNR, CDR2 FQNEAQ (reference sequence). The V end was cut by 0 bases, the J end by 2 bases, with 11 bases between. CDR3 length equals 16 residues. CDR3 loop: CASSLAGASGNQPQHF. CDR3 in DNA: TGTGCCAGCAGCTTAGCGGGGGCATCGGGCAATCAGCCCCAGCATTTT.

The chain has TRBV27 and TRBJ2-1; TRBD2 matches 9 bases. The CDR3 runs 19 residues. CDR1 is MNHEY and CDR2 is SMNVEV in the germline V gene (reference sequence). V trimming: 3 bases; J trimming: 5 bases; junction bases outside the gene matches: 17. CDR3 region: CASSFRLSMAAGGNNEQFF. CDR3 coding DNA: TGTGCCAGCAGTTTCCGGCTCAGTATGGCAGCGGGGGGAAACAATGAGCAGTTCTTC.

This clone turned up a few times. The rearrangement uses TRBV2 and TRBJ1-2; D may be TRBD1 (5 bases). There are 14 residues in the CDR3. The germline CDR1 and CDR2 sequences are SNHLY and FYNNEI. V lost 5 bases and J 4 bases, leaving 14 bases between the germline ends. The CDR3 loop is CASSRADSIYGYTF. CDR3 in DNA: TGTGCCAGCAGTCGTGCCGACAGCATCTATGGCTACACCTTC.

V usage is TRBV15 and J usage is TRBJ1-2; TRBD1 matches at 8 bases. V was clipped by 5 bases and J by 4 bases; unmatched bases: 3. This CDR3 region has 13 residues. Germline assignment: CDR1 LNHNV and CDR2 YYDKDF (reference sequence). This CDR3 is CATSQDRVYGYTF. Written as DNA, the CDR3 is TGTGCCACCAGCCAGGACAGGGTCTATGGCTACACCTTC.

The chain recombines TRBV7-9 with TRBJ2-2; possibly TRBD1 for D (6 bases). The length of the CDR3 is 16 residues. Trimming pared 5 bases from V and 0 bases from J, leaving 13 bases between. CDR1 and CDR2 from the germline V gene are SEHNR and FQNEAQ (reference sequence). The chain's CDR3 is CASSPERGSNTGELFF. The CDR3, as DNA: TGTGCCAGCAGCCCCGAGAGGGGGTCGAACACCGGGGAGCTGTTTTTT.

This clone was observed a single time. This CDR3 is CASSPGQASSYNSPLHF. The CDR3 DNA is TGTGCCAGCAGCCCTGGACAGGCAAGCTCCTATAATTCACCCCTCCACTTT. The chain links TRBV5-8 to TRBJ1-6, with 7 nucleotides matching TRBD1. The CDR3 loop spans 17 amino acids. With V trimmed by 4 bases and J by 0 bases, 7 bases remained unmatched. Germline V CDR1 and CDR2: SGHTS, YDEGEE.

The V and J genes are TRBV27 and TRBJ2-7; the match to TRBD2 covers 12 bases. The J segment lost 4 bases and the V segment lost 4 bases, leaving 2 bases of the junction unmatched. Germline CDR1 reads MNHEY; CDR2 reads SMNVEV (reference sequence). This CDR3 has 14 amino acids. This CDR3 reads CASSSGTSGYEQYF. The CDR3, as DNA: TGTGCCAGCAGTTCCGGGACTAGCGGGTACGAGCAGTACTTC.

In this sample, this clone turned up a few times. V gene TRBV15 combines with J gene TRBJ2-1, with D perhaps matching TRBD2 (5 bases). CDR3 length equals 15 residues. V gave up 0 bases and J gave up 6 bases, with 12 bases separating them. Per the germline V gene, CDR1 is LNHNV and CDR2 is YYDKDF (reference sequence). The CDR3 loop is CATSRDNGDLNEQFF. Here the CDR3 DNA reads TGTGCCACCAGCAGAGATAACGGGGATCTCAATGAGCAGTTCTTC.

The chain uses TRBV3-1 (or the pseudogene TRBV3-2) and TRBJ1-1, with 9 positions matching TRBD1. With 1 base clipped from V and 8 bases from J, the junction kept 14 bases outside the gene matches. The CDR3 runs 17 residues. Germline CDR1 is LGHDT and CDR2 is YNNKEL (reference sequence). The CDR3 DNA sequence: TGTGCCAGCAGCCAAGGTCCTTCCGGGACAGGGACTAAAGAAGCTTTCTTT. Protein: CASSQGPSGTGTKEAFF.